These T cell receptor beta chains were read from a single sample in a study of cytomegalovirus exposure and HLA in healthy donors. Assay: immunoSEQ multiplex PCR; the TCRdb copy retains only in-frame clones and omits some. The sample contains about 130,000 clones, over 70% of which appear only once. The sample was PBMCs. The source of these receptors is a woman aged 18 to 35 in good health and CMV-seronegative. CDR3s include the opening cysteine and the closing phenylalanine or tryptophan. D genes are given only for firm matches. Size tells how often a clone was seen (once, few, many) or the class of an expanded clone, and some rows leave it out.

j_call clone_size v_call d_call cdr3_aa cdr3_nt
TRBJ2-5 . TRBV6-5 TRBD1 CASSSGTGQETQYF TGTGCCAGCAGCTCCGGGACAGGGCAAGAGACCCAGTACTTC
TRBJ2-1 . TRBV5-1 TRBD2 CASRSSGSYNEQFF TGCGCCAGCCGCTCTAGCGGGAGTTACAATGAGCAGTTCTTC
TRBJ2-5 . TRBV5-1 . CASGLSPQAQETQYF TGCGCCAGCGGCCTCTCTCCCCAGGCCCAAGAGACCCAGTACTTC
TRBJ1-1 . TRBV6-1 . CASSERSRTNTEAFF TGTGCCAGCAGTGAGCGGAGCCGTACGAACACTGAAGCTTTCTTT
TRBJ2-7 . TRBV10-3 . CAISDYIEGTSYEQYF TGTGCCATCAGTGACTACATAGAGGGTACATCCTACGAGCAGTACTTC
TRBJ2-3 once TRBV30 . CAWSSREVVSTDTQYF TGTGCCTGGAGTTCCAGGGAAGTGGTGTCGACAGATACGCAGTATTTT
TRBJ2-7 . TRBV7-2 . CASSFGGTSYEQYF TGTGCCAGCAGCTTCGGGGGAACCTCCTACGAGCAGTACTTC
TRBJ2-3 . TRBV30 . CAWSLGGASSTDTQYF TGTGCCTGGAGTCTGGGGGGGGCGTCCTCCACAGATACGCAGTATTTT
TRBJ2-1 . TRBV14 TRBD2 CASSQVPGLAPRFF TGTGCCAGCAGCCAAGTTCCGGGACTAGCGCCCCGGTTCTTC
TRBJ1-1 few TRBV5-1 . CASSPAGGTEAFF TGCGCCAGCAGCCCCGCAGGAGGAACTGAAGCTTTCTTT
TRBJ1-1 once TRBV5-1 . CASSPSDTEAFF TGCGCCAGCAGCCCCTCGGACACTGAAGCTTTCTTT
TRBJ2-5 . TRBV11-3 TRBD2 CASSLGLAGGAETQYF TGTGCCAGCAGCTTAGGACTAGCGGGAGGGGCAGAGACCCAGTACTTC
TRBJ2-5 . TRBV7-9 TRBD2 CASSSLGLAGGRETQYF TGTGCCAGCAGCTCGCTAGGACTAGCGGGAGGTCGGGAGACCCAGTACTTC
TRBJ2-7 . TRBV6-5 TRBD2 CASSSFPGLAYEQYF TGTGCCAGCAGTTCTTTCCCGGGACTAGCCTACGAGCAGTACTTC
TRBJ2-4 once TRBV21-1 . CASSKKGVSNKNIQYF TGTGCCAGCAGCAAAAAGGGGGTATCGAACAAAAACATTCAGTACTTC
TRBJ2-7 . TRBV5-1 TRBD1 CASSEQGAYEQYF TGCGCCAGCAGTGAACAGGGGGCTTACGAGCAGTACTTC
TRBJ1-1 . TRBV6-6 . CASRQNTEAFF TGTGCCAGCAGACAGAACACTGAAGCTTTCTTT
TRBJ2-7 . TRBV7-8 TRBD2 CASSLDKLAGARGAYEQYF TGTGCCAGCAGCTTAGATAAGCTAGCGGGAGCCCGGGGGGCCTACGAGCAGTACTTC
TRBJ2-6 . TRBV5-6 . CASSPQPSGANVLTF TGTGCCAGCAGTCCACAGCCTTCTGGGGCCAACGTCCTGACTTTC
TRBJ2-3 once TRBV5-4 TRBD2 CASSFLAGGDTQYF TGTGCCAGCAGCTTCCTAGCGGGAGGAGATACGCAGTATTTT
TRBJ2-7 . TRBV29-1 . CSVALGRREQYF TGCAGCGTTGCTCTCGGGAGACGCGAGCAGTACTTC
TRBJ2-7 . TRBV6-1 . CASSELQREQYF TGTGCCAGCAGTGAATTACAGCGGGAGCAGTACTTC
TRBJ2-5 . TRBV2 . CASSEGLGGDETQYF TGTGCCAGCAGTGAAGGGTTAGGAGGGGACGAGACCCAGTACTTC
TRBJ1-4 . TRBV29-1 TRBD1 CSGGQGPGEKLFF TGCAGCGGTGGACAGGGCCCTGGTGAAAAACTGTTTTTT
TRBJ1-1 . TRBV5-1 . CASSFPPDSMNTEAFF TGCGCCAGCAGCTTTCCCCCGGACAGTATGAACACTGAAGCTTTCTTT
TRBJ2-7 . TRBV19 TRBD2 CASSDLALAGARYEQYF TGTGCCAGTAGTGATCTAGCACTAGCGGGAGCCCGCTACGAGCAGTACTTC
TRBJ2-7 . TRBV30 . CAWRGAGAYEQYF TGTGCCTGGAGAGGGGCAGGGGCCTACGAGCAGTACTTC
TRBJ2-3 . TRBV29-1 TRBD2 CSVYGRPRTDTQYF TGCAGCGTATACGGGAGGCCCCGCACAGATACGCAGTATTTT
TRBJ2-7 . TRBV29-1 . CSVDAMRGGSYEQYF TGCAGCGTTGACGCGATGAGGGGGGGGTCCTACGAGCAGTACTTC
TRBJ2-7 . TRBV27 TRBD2 CASSPSAGWSYEQYF TGTGCCAGCAGTCCTTCAGCGGGGTGGTCCTACGAGCAGTACTTC
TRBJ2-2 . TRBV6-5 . CASKEAGDTGELFF TGTGCCAGCAAGGAGGCCGGGGACACCGGGGAGCTGTTTTTT
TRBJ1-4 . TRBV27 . CASRQGRGNEKLFF TGTGCCAGCAGGCAGGGGAGAGGGAATGAAAAACTGTTTTTT
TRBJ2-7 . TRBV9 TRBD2 CASSVARLAYYEQYF TGTGCCAGCAGCGTAGCGAGACTAGCGTATTACGAGCAGTACTTC
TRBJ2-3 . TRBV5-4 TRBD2 CASSGKRSGTRAYSTDTQYF TGTGCCAGCAGCGGTAAAAGGTCCGGGACTAGGGCATATAGCACAGATACGCAGTATTTT
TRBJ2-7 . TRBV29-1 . CSVVGRLSENEQYF TGCAGCGTTGTAGGAAGGCTATCGGAGAACGAGCAGTACTTC
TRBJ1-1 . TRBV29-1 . CSAGATTEAFF TGCAGCGCTGGGGCTACCACTGAAGCTTTCTTT
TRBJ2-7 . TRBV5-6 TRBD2 CASSLEGLAFHEQYF TGTGCCAGCAGCTTGGAGGGACTAGCGTTCCACGAGCAGTACTTC
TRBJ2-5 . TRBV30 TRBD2 CALWVAGEQETQYF TGTGCCTTATGGGTAGCGGGAGAACAAGAGACCCAGTACTTC
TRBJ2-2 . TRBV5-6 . CASSLRPDYTGELFF TGTGCCAGCAGCTTGAGGCCAGACTACACCGGGGAGCTGTTTTTT
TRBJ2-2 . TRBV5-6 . CASSSGTPNTGELFF TGTGCCAGCAGCTCCGGGACTCCAAACACCGGGGAGCTGTTTTTT
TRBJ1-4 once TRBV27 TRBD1 CASSLSTGWATNEKLFF TGTGCCAGCAGTTTGTCGACAGGGTGGGCAACTAATGAAAAACTGTTTTTT
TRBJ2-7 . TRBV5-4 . CASSLPVGDEQYF TGTGCCAGCAGCTTGCCTGTTGGAGACGAGCAGTACTTC
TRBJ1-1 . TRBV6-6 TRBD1 CASSPQGGQGGTEAFF TGTGCCAGCAGTCCCCAGGGGGGACAGGGTGGGACTGAAGCTTTCTTT
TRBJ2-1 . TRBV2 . CASKVDSASSYNEQFF TGTGCCAGCAAGGTGGATAGCGCGAGCTCCTACAATGAGCAGTTCTTC
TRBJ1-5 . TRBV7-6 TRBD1 CASSERGQFNQPQHF TGTGCCAGCAGCGAAAGGGGGCAATTCAATCAGCCCCAGCATTTT
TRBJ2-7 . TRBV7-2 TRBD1 CASSVAGTGNYEQYF TGTGCCAGCAGCGTAGCCGGGACAGGGAATTACGAGCAGTACTTC
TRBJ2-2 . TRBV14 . CASSSHLAGELFF TGTGCCAGCAGCTCCCACTTGGCCGGGGAGCTGTTTTTT